These 27 T cell receptor beta chains came from one sample sequenced in a study of shared clonotypes between healthy human individuals. TCRdb keeps only in-frame clones here, not all; method: immunoSEQ multiplex PCR. Seen here are about 710,000 clones, roughly two thirds observed once, and the top ten hold under 2%. Source material: memory CD4+ T cells sorted from blood. Subset of the sample: CD45RA-negative fraction. These receptors originate from a woman younger than 45 in good health.

This sequence joins TRBV7-2 and TRBJ2-7; D call uncertain. Germline CDR1 and CDR2: SGHTA and FQGNSA. The CDR3 length is 13 residues. Deletions cut 1 base from V and 5 bases from J, with 9 bases between. CDR3 residues: CASSLGIRDEQYF. The CDR3 DNA reads as TGTGCCAGCAGCTTAGGGATTAGAGACGAGCAGTACTTC.

This chain links TRBV7-2 with TRBJ2-6, with TRBD1 identical over 8 bases. Germline CDR1 is SGHTA and CDR2 is FQGNSA. The CDR3 loop spans 17 amino acids. Losses at the gene ends were 2 bases for V and 1 base for J; bases not matched to a gene: 4. The CDR3 DNA is TGTGCCAGCAGCTTAAGGCAGGGGGCTTCTGGGGCCAACGTCCTGACTTTC. It yields the protein CASSLRQGASGANVLTF.

As for this clone: A much larger clone lies one base from this, so it may be a read error. In the same sample, other DNA sequences code for this CDR3. The chain joins TRBV2 to TRBJ1-4; D is ambiguous. Per germline, CDR1 SNHLY and CDR2 FYNNEI. V was pared by 6 bases and J by 5 bases, with 13 bases between. The CDR3 is 14 residues long. CDR3 sequence reads: CASRGQRANEKLFF. In DNA form, the CDR3 reads TGTGCCAGCAGAGGGCAGAGAGCCAATGAAAAACTGTTTTTT.

The rearrangement links TRBV19 to TRBJ2-1; 10 bases are a match to TRBD2. In germline, CDR1 is LNHDA, CDR2 SQIVND (reference sequence). The CDR3 is 15 residues long. J was trimmed by 7 bases and V by 6 bases; bases with no gene match: 9. The CDR3 sequence: CASSTLAGDRNEQFF. The CDR3 DNA reads as TGTGCCAGTAGCACGCTAGCGGGAGATCGGAATGAGCAGTTCTTC.

Only one count was recorded for this clone. The chain couples TRBV29-1 to TRBJ2-3; 9 bases align to TRBD2. V trimming: 3 bases; J trimming: 0 bases; junction bases outside the gene matches: 7. The CDR3 has 16 residues. CDR1 and CDR2 (germline): SQVTM, ANQGSEA. The CDR3 DNA sequence: TGCAGCGTTGAGGGTACCGGGACTAGCAGCACAGATACGCAGTATTTT. Encoded protein: CSVEGTGTSSTDTQYF.

The chain uses TRBV7-8 and TRBJ2-7; maybe TRBD2 (6 bases). The V gene's germline CDR1 is SGHVS and CDR2 FQNEAQ. Trimming stripped 1 base from V and 4 bases from J, with 14 bases between. This CDR3 comprises 15 residues. The CDR3, as DNA: TGTGCCAGCAGCTTAGAGGCAGGAGGGGTTTACGAGCAGTACTTC. Translation gives CASSLEAGGVYEQYF.

The chain combines TRBV6-1 with TRBJ1-3; D is unclear. CDR3 length: 10 residues. Germline CDR1 and CDR2: MNHNS and SASEGT. The V gene lost 6 bases and the J gene lost 6 bases, with 3 bases spanning the gap. The chain's CDR3 is CASRLNTIYF. The CDR3 DNA reads as TGTGCCAGCAGATTAAACACCATATATTTT.

This clone occurred a few times. The chain employs TRBV5-1 and TRBJ2-3; 11 nucleotides agree with TRBD2. The CDR3 spans 18 residues. V lost 1 base to trimming and J lost 1 base; unmatched junction nucleotides: 8. Germline CDR1 reads SGHRS; CDR2 reads YFSETQ. The CDR3 nucleotides read TGCGCCAGCAGCTTGAGTACTAGCGGGAGATTCCGCACAGATACGCAGTATTTT. Amino acid sequence: CASSLSTSGRFRTDTQYF.

V usage is TRBV28 and J usage is TRBJ1-3; TRBD1 is a possible D gene (6 bases). V lost 6 bases, J lost 1 base, and 13 bases lay in between. Per the germline V gene, CDR1 is MDHEN and CDR2 is SYDVKM. CDR3 size: 15 residues. The CDR3, as DNA: TGTGCCAGCAGGGAGGGGGTAGTATCTGGAAACACCATATATTTT. Translated: CASREGVVSGNTIYF. The full variable domain, its missing parts supplied by reference TRBV28 and TRBJ1-3, is DVKVTQSSRYLVKRTGEKVFLECVQDMDHENMFWYRQDPGLGLRLIYFSYDVKMKEKGDIPEGYSVSREKKERFSLILESASTNQTSMYLCASREGVVSGNTIYFGEGSWLTVV.

This clone came up a few times. The V gene is TRBV7-3, the J gene TRBJ2-5; no reliable D call. The CDR3 sequence is 14 residues long. Germline CDR1 reads SGHTA; CDR2 reads FQGTGA. Trimming took 5 bases from V and 4 from J, leaving 14 bases between them. CDR3 sequence reads: CASSANGPPETQYF. The CDR3 DNA reads as TGTGCCAGCAGCGCAAACGGTCCCCCAGAGACCCAGTACTTC.

This chain links TRBV14 with TRBJ1-1; D gene uncertain. There are 12 residues in the CDR3. Germline CDR1 is SGHDN and CDR2 is FVKESK. The ends were cut back, 2 bases at V and 7 bases at J, with 8 bases in the middle. CDR3 DNA sequence: TGTGCCAGCAGCCAACAGGTCGATGAAGCTTTCTTT. Its translation: CASSQQVDEAFF. Looking up the rest from reference TRBV14 and TRBJ1-1 gives the full variable domain: EAGVTQFPSHSVIEKGQTVTLRCDPISGHDNLYWYRRVMGKEIKFLLHFVKESKQDESGMPNNRFLAERTGGTYSTLKVQPAELEDSGVYFCASSQQVDEAFFGQGTRLTVV.

The gene calls are TRBV6-5 and TRBJ1-3; 7 bases align to TRBD1. CDR1 is MNHEY, CDR2 SVGAGI, per germline. After removal of 9 bases from V and 6 bases from J, the junction contained 14 bases not matched to a gene. The CDR3 totals 15 residues. CDR3 nucleotides: TGTGCCAGTCGAGAGGGGACAGTCCTATCAAACACCATATATTTT. Its translation is CASREGTVLSNTIYF.

The chain is built from TRBV7-9 and TRBJ1-1, with D maybe TRBD1 (5 bases). Germline loops: CDR1 SEHNR, CDR2 FQNEAQ (reference sequence). V was cut by 4 bases and J by 3 bases, with 9 bases left in between. The CDR3 spans 13 residues. The DNA for the CDR3 is TGTGCCAGCAGCTCAGACAGCTACACTGAAGCTTTCTTT. The encoded protein is CASSSDSYTEAFF.

The chain couples TRBV2 to TRBJ2-3, with D possibly being TRBD1 (6 bases). In germline, CDR1 is SNHLY, CDR2 FYNNEI. The V and J ends lost 6 bases and 5 bases respectively, with 18 bases between them. The CDR3 has 15 residues. This CDR3 reads CASRLQGARGDTQYF. CDR3 DNA: TGTGCCAGCAGGCTACAGGGCGCTCGGGGAGATACGCAGTATTTT. Full variable domain (rest looked up from reference TRBV2 and TRBJ2-3): EPEVTQTPSHQVTQMGQEVILRCVPISNHLYFYWYRQILGQKVEFLVSFYNNEISEKSEIFDDQFSVERPDGSNFTLKIRSTKLEDSAMYFCASRLQGARGDTQYFGPGTRLTVL.

V usage is TRBV5-5 and J usage is TRBJ2-7, with D maybe TRBD1 (5 bases). Germline V gene lookup returns CDR1 SGHKS and CDR2 YYEKEE (reference sequence). Between the trimmed V and J ends, which lost 4 bases and 3 bases, there was a span of 14 bases. The CDR3 is 14 amino acids. This CDR3 is CASSPWAGNYEQYF. The CDR3 DNA reads TGTGCCAGCAGCCCCTGGGCAGGGAACTACGAGCAGTACTTC.

This clone has only a few counts. The chain combines TRBV4-1 with TRBJ1-1; 7 bases match TRBD1. The CDR3 spans 16 residues. CDR1 and CDR2 (germline): MGHRA, YSYEKL. J was trimmed by 4 bases and V by 4 bases; bases with no gene match: 12. CDR3 sequence reads: CASSPTGLQGSTEAFF. In DNA form, the CDR3 reads TGCGCCAGCAGCCCCACGGGCCTACAGGGGAGCACTGAAGCTTTCTTT.

The chain links TRBV29-1 to TRBJ1-1, with 10 bases identical to TRBD1. Germline loops: CDR1 SQVTM, CDR2 ANQGSEA. The junction had 5 bases not matched to a gene; V was cut back by 5 bases and J by 8 bases. The CDR3 contains 12 residues. The CDR3, as DNA: TGCAGCGTTAGGGACAGGGGAAGAGAAGCTTTCTTT. Its protein is CSVRDRGREAFF.

The chain carries TRBV11-3 and TRBJ2-1; possible D gene TRBD2, 5 bases. This CDR3 spans 13 amino acids. Trimming left V 5 bases short and J 6 bases short, with 11 bases between. Germline assignment: CDR1 SGHNT and CDR2 YENEEA. The CDR3 DNA is TGTGCCAGCAGCCACAATCGGGGCAATGAGCAGTTCTTC. Its protein product is CASSHNRGNEQFF.

This clone was detected only once. The chain links TRBV4-2 to TRBJ2-5; D is uncertain. This CDR3 has 15 residues. From germline, CDR1 is LGHNA and CDR2 YNFKEQ. V dropped 0 bases and J dropped 5 bases, with 13 bases sitting between them. CDR3 in amino acids: CASSQDTGQSETQYF. The CDR3 DNA reads as TGTGCCAGCAGCCAAGACACCGGGCAGTCGGAGACCCAGTACTTC.

The chain carries TRBV9 and TRBJ1-3; D not resolved. The V gene lost 0 bases and the J gene lost 4 bases, with 11 bases spanning the gap. The germline V gene encodes CDR1 SGDLS and CDR2 YYNGEE. The CDR3 consists of 15 residues. The CDR3: CASSVGQPSGNTIYF. CDR3 nucleotide sequence: TGTGCCAGCAGCGTAGGGCAGCCCTCGGGAAACACCATATATTTT.

The genes are TRBV19 and TRBJ1-1, with D maybe TRBD1 (6 bases). Per germline, CDR1 LNHDA and CDR2 SQIVND (reference sequence). V lost 4 bases and J lost 5, with 14 bases in between. CDR3 length: 14 amino acids. The CDR3 sequence is CASSKFRGWTEAFF. CDR3 coding DNA: TGTGCCAGTAGTAAATTCAGGGGTTGGACTGAAGCTTTCTTT.

A single count supports this clone. V gene TRBV29-1 combines with J gene TRBJ2-1; 8 bases fit TRBD1. The V gene end was trimmed by 4 bases and the J gene end by 5 bases; junction bases not matched to a gene: 7. CDR1 and CDR2 from the germline V gene are SQVTM and ANQGSEA. The CDR3 is 14 amino acids. CDR3 DNA sequence: TGCAGCGTTGCCCAGCCACAGGGGGACAATGAGCAGTTCTTC. This translates into CSVAQPQGDNEQFF.

The chain joins TRBV29-1 to TRBJ1-3; 7 bases are shared with TRBD1. V trimming: 7 bases; J trimming: 4 bases; junction bases outside the gene matches: 4. Germline V CDR1 and CDR2: SQVTM, ANQGSEA. This CDR3 comprises 12 residues. The CDR3 sequence is CSGLGQGNTIYF. CDR3 nucleotides: TGCAGCGGATTGGGACAGGGAAACACCATATATTTT.

The rearrangement joins TRBV28 to TRBJ1-5, with a weak D call TRBD1 (5 bases). This CDR3 region has 15 residues. V was trimmed by 2 bases and J by 0 bases, leaving 8 bases between them. The germline V gene has CDR1 MDHEN and CDR2 SYDVKM. The chain's CDR3 is CASSLDGASNQPQHF. The CDR3, as DNA: TGTGCCAGCAGTTTAGATGGGGCTAGCAATCAGCCCCAGCATTTT.

The V and J genes are TRBV6-1 and TRBJ2-2, with 8 bases fitting TRBD2. The V gene's germline CDR1 is MNHNS and CDR2 SASEGT. CDR3 size: 16 residues. Trimming removed 4 bases from V and 0 bases from J; junction bases left unmatched: 4. CDR3 residues: CASSAYSGANTGELFF. Here the CDR3 DNA reads TGTGCCAGCAGTGCCTATAGCGGGGCGAACACCGGGGAGCTGTTTTTT.

The chain has TRBV5-1 and TRBJ2-6, with TRBD2 matching over 8 bases. The trim removed 5 bases at V and 0 bases at J, leaving 7 bases unmatched. Germline V lookup: CDR1 SGHRS, CDR2 YFSETQ. The CDR3 length is 17 residues. CDR3 sequence reads: CASREVAGNSGANVLTF. CDR3 coding DNA: TGCGCCAGCAGGGAGGTAGCGGGGAACTCTGGGGCCAACGTCCTGACTTTC.

V and J are TRBV25-1 and TRBJ2-1; 9 positions match TRBD2. Trimming removed 4 bases from V and 0 bases from J; junction bases left unmatched: 10. CDR1 is MGHDK and CDR2 is SYGVNS in the germline V gene. The CDR3 totals 18 residues. This CDR3 reads CASSGHPNSGSSYNEQFF. CDR3 nucleotide sequence: TGTGCCAGCAGTGGACACCCCAATAGCGGGAGCTCCTACAATGAGCAGTTCTTC.